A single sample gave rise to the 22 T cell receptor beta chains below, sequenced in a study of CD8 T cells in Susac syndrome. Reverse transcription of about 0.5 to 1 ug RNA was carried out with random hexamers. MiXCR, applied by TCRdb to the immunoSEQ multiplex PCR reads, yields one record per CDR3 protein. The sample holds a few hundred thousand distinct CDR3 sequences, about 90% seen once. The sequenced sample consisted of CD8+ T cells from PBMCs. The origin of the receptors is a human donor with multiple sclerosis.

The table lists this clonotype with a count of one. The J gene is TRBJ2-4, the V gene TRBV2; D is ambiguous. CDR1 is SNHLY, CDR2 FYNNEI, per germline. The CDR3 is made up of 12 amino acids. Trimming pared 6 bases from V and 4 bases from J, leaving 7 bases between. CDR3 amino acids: CASSVDKNIQYF. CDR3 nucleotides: TGTGCCAGCAGCGTAGATAAAAACATTCAGTACTTC.

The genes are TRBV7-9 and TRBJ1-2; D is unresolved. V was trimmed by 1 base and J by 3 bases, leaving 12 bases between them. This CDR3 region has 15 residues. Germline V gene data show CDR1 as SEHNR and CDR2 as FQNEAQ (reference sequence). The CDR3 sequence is CASSLGFAVHYGYTF. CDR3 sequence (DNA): TGTGCCAGCAGCTTAGGGTTCGCGGTCCACTATGGCTACACCTTC.

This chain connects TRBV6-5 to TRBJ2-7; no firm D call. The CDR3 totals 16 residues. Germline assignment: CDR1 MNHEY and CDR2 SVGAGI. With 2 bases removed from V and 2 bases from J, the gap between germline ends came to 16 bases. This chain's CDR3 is CASSYGRRQRTYEQYF. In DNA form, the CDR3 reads TGTGCCAGCAGTTACGGGCGTAGGCAACGAACCTACGAGCAGTACTTC.

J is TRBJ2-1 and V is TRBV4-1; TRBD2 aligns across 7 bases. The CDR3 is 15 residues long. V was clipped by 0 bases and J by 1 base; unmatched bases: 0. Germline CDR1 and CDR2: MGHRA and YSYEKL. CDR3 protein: CASSQDSGSYNEQFF. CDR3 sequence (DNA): TGCGCCAGCAGCCAAGATAGCGGGTCCTACAATGAGCAGTTCTTC.

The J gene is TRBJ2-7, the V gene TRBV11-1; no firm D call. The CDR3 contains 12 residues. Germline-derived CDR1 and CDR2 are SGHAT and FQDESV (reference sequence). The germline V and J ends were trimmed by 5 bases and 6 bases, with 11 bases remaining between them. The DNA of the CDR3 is TGTGCCAGCAGCCCCGATTGGGGCGAGCAGTACTTC. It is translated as CASSPDWGEQYF.

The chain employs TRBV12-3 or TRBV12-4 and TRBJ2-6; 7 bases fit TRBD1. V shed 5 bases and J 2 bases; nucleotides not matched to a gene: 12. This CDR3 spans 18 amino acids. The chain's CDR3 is CASSPRQGSAPGANVLTF. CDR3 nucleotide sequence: TGTGCCAGCAGTCCCCGACAGGGATCGGCTCCTGGGGCCAACGTCCTGACTTTC.

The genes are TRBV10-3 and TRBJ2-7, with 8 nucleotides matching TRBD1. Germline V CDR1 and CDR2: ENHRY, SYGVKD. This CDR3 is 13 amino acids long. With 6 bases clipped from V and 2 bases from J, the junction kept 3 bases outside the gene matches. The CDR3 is CAIRGQATYEQYF. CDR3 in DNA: TGTGCCATCAGGGGACAGGCCACCTACGAGCAGTACTTC.

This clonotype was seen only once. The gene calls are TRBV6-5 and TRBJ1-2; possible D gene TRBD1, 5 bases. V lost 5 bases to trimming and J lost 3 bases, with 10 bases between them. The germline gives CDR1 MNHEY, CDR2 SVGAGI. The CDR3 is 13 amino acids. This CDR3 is CASSPGPDYGYTF. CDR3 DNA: TGTGCCAGCAGTCCAGGGCCCGACTATGGCTACACCTTC.

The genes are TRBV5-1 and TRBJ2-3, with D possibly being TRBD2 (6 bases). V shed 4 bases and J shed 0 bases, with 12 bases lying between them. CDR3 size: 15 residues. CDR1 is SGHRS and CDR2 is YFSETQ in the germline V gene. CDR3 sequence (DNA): TGCGCCAGCAGCCTCCGGGGGACTAGCACAGATACGCAGTATTTT. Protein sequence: CASSLRGTSTDTQYF.

CDR3 bases: TGCGCCAGCAGCCAAGAGGCAGGGAGCTCCTACGAGCAGTACTTC. The encoded protein is CASSQEAGSSYEQYF. This sequence joins TRBV4-1 and TRBJ2-7; D might be TRBD1 or TRBD2, each matching 5 bases. The CDR3 sequence is 15 residues long. Between the trimmed V and J ends, which lost 0 bases and 0 bases, there was a span of 9 bases. Germline CDR1 is MGHRA and CDR2 is YSYEKL.

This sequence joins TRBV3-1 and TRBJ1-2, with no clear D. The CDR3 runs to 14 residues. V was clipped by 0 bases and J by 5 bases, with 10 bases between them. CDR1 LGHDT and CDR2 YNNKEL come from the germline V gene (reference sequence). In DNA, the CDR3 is TGTGCCAGCAGCCAAGAGAATGCGGGGTATGGCTACACCTTC. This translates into CASSQENAGYGYTF.

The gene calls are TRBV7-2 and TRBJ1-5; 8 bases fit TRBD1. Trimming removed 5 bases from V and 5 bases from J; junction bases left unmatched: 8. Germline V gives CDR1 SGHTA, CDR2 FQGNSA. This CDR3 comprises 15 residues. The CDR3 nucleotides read TGTGCCAGCAGCCCGACAGGGGAAAATGATCAGCCCCAGCATTTT. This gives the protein CASSPTGENDQPQHF.

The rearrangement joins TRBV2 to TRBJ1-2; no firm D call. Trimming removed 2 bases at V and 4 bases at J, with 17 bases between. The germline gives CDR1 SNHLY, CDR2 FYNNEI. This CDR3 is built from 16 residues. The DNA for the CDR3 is TGTGCCAGCAGTGAAACGGCAGGACCTTCGACCTATGGCTACACCTTC. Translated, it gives CASSETAGPSTYGYTF.

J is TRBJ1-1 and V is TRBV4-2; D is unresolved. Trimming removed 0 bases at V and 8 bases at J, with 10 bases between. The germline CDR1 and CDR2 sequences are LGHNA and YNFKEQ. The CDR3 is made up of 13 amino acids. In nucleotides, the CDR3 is TGTGCCAGCAGCCAAGAGCTGAAGCAAGAAGCTTTCTTT. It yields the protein CASSQELKQEAFF.

The CDR3 region is CASSQVDRAGETQYF. The CDR3, as DNA: TGCGCCAGCAGCCAGGTTGATCGGGCGGGGGAGACCCAGTACTTC. The rearrangement joins TRBV4-1 to TRBJ2-5; tentative D call: TRBD2 (6 bases). V shed 3 bases and J shed 5 bases, with 16 bases lying between them. Germline assignment: CDR1 MGHRA and CDR2 YSYEKL. The CDR3 runs to 15 residues.

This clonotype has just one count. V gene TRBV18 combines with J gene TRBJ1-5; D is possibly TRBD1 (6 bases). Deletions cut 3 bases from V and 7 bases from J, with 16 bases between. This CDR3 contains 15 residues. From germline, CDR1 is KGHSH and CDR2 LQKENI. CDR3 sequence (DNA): TGTGCCAGCTCACCCGGCAGGGCCGGGGGCCAGCCCCAGCATTTT. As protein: CASSPGRAGGQPQHF.

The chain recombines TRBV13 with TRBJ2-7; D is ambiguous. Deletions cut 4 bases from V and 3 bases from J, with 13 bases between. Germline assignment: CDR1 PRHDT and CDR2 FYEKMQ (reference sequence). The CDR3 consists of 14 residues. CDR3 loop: CASSSRDARYEQYF. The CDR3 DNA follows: TGTGCCAGCAGCTCCCGCGATGCACGCTACGAGCAGTACTTC.

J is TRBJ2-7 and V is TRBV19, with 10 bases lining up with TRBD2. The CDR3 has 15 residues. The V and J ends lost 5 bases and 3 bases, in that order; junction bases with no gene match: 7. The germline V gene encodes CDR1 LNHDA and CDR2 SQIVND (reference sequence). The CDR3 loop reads CASSPAGGNYYEQYF. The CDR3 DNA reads TGTGCCAGTAGTCCAGCGGGAGGGAACTACTACGAGCAGTACTTC.

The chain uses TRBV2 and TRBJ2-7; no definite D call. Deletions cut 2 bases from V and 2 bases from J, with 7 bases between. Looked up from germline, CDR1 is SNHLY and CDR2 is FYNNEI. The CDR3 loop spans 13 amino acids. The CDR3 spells CASSELKAYEQYF. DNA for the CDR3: TGTGCCAGCAGTGAATTAAAAGCCTACGAGCAGTACTTC. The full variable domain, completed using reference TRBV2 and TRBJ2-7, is EPEVTQTPSHQVTQMGQEVILRCVPISNHLYFYWYRQILGQKVEFLVSFYNNEISEKSEIFDDQFSVERPDGSNFTLKIRSTKLEDSAMYFCASSELKAYEQYFGPGTRLTVT.

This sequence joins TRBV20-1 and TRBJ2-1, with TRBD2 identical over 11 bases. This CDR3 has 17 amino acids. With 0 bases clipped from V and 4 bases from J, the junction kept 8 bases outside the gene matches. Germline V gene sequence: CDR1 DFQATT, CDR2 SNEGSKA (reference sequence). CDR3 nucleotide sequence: TGCAGTGCTAGAGATCTCGCTAGCGGGGGGACTTACAATGAGCAGTTCTTC. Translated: CSARDLASGGTYNEQFF.

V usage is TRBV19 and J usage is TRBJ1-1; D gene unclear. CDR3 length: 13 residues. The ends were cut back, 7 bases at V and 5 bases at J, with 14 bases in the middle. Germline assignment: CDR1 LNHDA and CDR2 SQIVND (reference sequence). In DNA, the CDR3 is TGTGCCAGTAATACCGGGTCAGTGACTGAAGCTTTCTTT. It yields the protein CASNTGSVTEAFF.

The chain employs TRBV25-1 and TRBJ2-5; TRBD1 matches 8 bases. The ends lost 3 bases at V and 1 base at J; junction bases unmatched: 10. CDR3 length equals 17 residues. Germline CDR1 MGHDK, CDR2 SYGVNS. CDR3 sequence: CASSDKKDREFQETQYF. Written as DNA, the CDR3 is TGTGCCAGCAGTGATAAAAAGGACAGGGAGTTCCAAGAGACCCAGTACTTC.